These T cell receptor beta chains were read from a single sample in a study of T-cell reconstitution after alpha-beta-depleted transplantation in children. Each CDR3 protein is one row after TCRdb ran MiXCR on the PCR reads. The table records some 490,000 distinct CDR3 sequences, approximately 12% of them present only once. Sequencing used PBMCs from the stem cell graft donor, obtained from the stem cell graft. The source of these receptors is a human donor who donated a stem cell graft to a child with combined immunodeficiency. Each CDR3 is given with its conserved first and last residue. The D gene is left open where the match is weak. Only part of the rows carry a size: once, few, many, or a class if the clone is expanded.

>.|.|TRBJ2-5|TRBV20-1
TGCAGTGCTAGGGAATCGGTGACCCAGTACTTC
CSARESVTQYF
>TRBD1|.|TRBJ2-1|TRBV5-1
TGCGCCAGCAGCTTGGTTACAGGGGTCAACAATGAGCAGTTCTTC
CASSLVTGVNNEQFF
>TRBD2|.|TRBJ2-1|TRBV7-6
TGTGCCAGCAGCTCACTAGCGGAAAACAATGAGCAGTTCTTC
CASSSLAENNEQFF
>TRBD2|few|TRBJ2-5|TRBV13
TGTGCCAGCAGCCCGGGACTAGCGGGAGATCCCGAAGAGACCCAGTACTTC
CASSPGLAGDPEETQYF
>TRBD2|.|TRBJ2-1|TRBV15
TGTGCCACCAGCAGAGGAGGACTAGGCAATGAGCAGTTCTTC
CATSRGGLGNEQFF
>.|.|TRBJ2-7|TRBV14
TGTGCCAGCAGCCAAGATCAGTTTGTGACCTACGAGCAGTACTTC
CASSQDQFVTYEQYF
>TRBD2|few|TRBJ2-3|TRBV6-2/TRBV6-3
TGTGCCAGCAGTTACTCCTGGACTAGAACAGATACGCAGTATTTT
CASSYSWTRTDTQYF
>.|few|TRBJ1-2|TRBV25-1
TGTGCCAGCAGTGAATATGGGGTTTCTGGCTACACCTTC
CASSEYGVSGYTF
>.|.|TRBJ2-3|TRBV12-3/TRBV12-4
TGTGCCAGCTGTACCCGTGACGCCGGAACCCCATTTAGCACAGATACGCAGTATTTT
CASCTRDAGTPFSTDTQYF
>.|.|TRBJ2-7|TRBV18
TGTGCCAGCTCACCATTGTCTCTTAGACGGGACTCCTACGAGCAGTACTTC
CASSPLSLRRDSYEQYF
>.|.|TRBJ1-5|TRBV4-3
TGCGCCAGCAGCCAAGATTTGGGTAACAATCAGCCCCAGCATTTT
CASSQDLGNNQPQHF
>TRBD1|few|TRBJ2-5|TRBV24-1
TGTGCCACCAGTGACCTCGGGACAGGGGAAGAGACCCAGTACTTC
CATSDLGTGEETQYF
>.|.|TRBJ2-2|TRBV6-5
TGTGCCAGCAGTCAGACTAGGGGGGAGCTGTTTTTT
CASSQTRGELFF
>TRBD1|.|TRBJ2-5|TRBV11-1
TGTGCCAGCAGCTATACAGGGGGCTTGGAGACCCAGTACTTC
CASSYTGGLETQYF
>.|.|TRBJ1-1|TRBV19
TGTGCCAGTAGTCGGACAGCCTACTCTGAAGCTTTCTTT
CASSRTAYSEAFF
>TRBD1|.|TRBJ1-3|TRBV7-9
TGTGCCAGCAGTAGAGGGGGCCGCTCTGGAAACACCATATATTTT
CASSRGGRSGNTIYF
>.|few|TRBJ2-1|TRBV4-3
TGCGCCAGCAGCCAAGCCCTGTCGGACCATGAGCAGTTCTTC
CASSQALSDHEQFF
>.|few|TRBJ2-1|TRBV11-2
TGTGCCAGCAGCTTCCCTCGCGCGGCGAAGAGCTCCTACAATGAGCAGTTCTTC
CASSFPRAAKSSYNEQFF
>TRBD1|many|TRBJ2-5|TRBV10-3
TGTGCCATCAGTGAAGGGGACAGGGGAATAGAGACCCAGTACTTC
CAISEGDRGIETQYF
>.|few|TRBJ1-6|TRBV27
TGTGCCAGGATCCGGGACCTTAGCTCCTATAATTCACCCCTCCACTTT
CARIRDLSSYNSPLHF
>TRBD2|.|TRBJ2-1|TRBV27
TGTGCCAGCAGTTTAGGAAGCGGGGGGGCCTCTGAGCAGTTCTTC
CASSLGSGGASEQFF
>.|.|TRBJ2-7|TRBV3-1
TGTGCCAGCAGCCCCGGGGGTGCGGAGGGGGAGCAGTACTTC
CASSPGGAEGEQYF
>TRBD1|.|TRBJ2-2|TRBV12-3/TRBV12-4
TGTGCCAGCAGTTTAGAGGGGGCGCACTCCGGGGAGCTGTTTTTT
CASSLEGAHSGELFF
>TRBD2|few|TRBJ2-7|TRBV4-2
TGTGCCAGCAGCACCCAGCCGGGACTAGGCTACGAGCAGTACTTC
CASSTQPGLGYEQYF
>.|.|TRBJ2-5|TRBV29-1
TGCAGCGTGGGGCCACTAGCTGGGGAGACCCAGTACTTC
CSVGPLAGETQYF
>TRBD2|many|TRBJ2-7|TRBV7-2
TGTGCCAGCAGCCGAGAGACTAGCCGTTCGAGATACGAGCAGTACTTC
CASSRETSRSRYEQYF
>.|many|TRBJ1-2|TRBV4-2
TGTGCCAGCAGCCCCGTAGGGAACTATGGCTACACCTTC
CASSPVGNYGYTF
>.|.|TRBJ2-3|TRBV7-3
TGTGCCAGCAGCCCGCGGGGTACGACAGATACGCAGTATTTT
CASSPRGTTDTQYF
>TRBD1|few|TRBJ2-3|TRBV4-3
TGCGCCAGCAGCCTGACCGGGACAGGGGAAGCAGATACGCAGTATTTT
CASSLTGTGEADTQYF
>.|many|TRBJ1-6|TRBV5-1
TGCGCCAGCAGCTTGGTCACAGGGAATTCACCCCTCCACTTT
CASSLVTGNSPLHF
>.|few|TRBJ1-5|TRBV20-1
TGCAGTGCCCTCCTTGGCAGGGGTGGAGACAATCAGCCCCAGCATTTT
CSALLGRGGDNQPQHF
>TRBD2|few|TRBJ2-5|TRBV6-1
TGTGCCAGCAGTGACGGGGGGTTAGCGACCCAGTACTTC
CASSDGGLATQYF
>.|many|TRBJ2-5|TRBV20-1
TGCAGTGCTCAAGACCGGTGGGAGACCCAGTACTTC
CSAQDRWETQYF
>.|many|TRBJ2-5|TRBV5-5
TGTGCCAGCAGCTTGGGACCCGGCGGGGCAGAGACCCAGTACTTC
CASSLGPGGAETQYF
>.|many|TRBJ1-5|TRBV6-5
TGTGCCAGCAGTCTACAGGTGGACCAGCCCCAGCATTTT
CASSLQVDQPQHF
>TRBD2|few|TRBJ2-3|TRBV27
TGTGCCAGCAGTTCCCGACTAGCGGGAGGGCCTTTGACAGATACGCAGTATTTT
CASSSRLAGGPLTDTQYF
>TRBD2|.|TRBJ2-1|TRBV6-5
TGTGCCAGCAGTTACTCGTTTGGCGGGAGCTCCTACAATGAGCAGTTCTTC
CASSYSFGGSSYNEQFF
>.|.|TRBJ2-3|TRBV9
TGTGCCAGCAGCGTAGCTACAGGGACAGATACGCAGTATTTT
CASSVATGTDTQYF
>.|many|TRBJ1-3|TRBV7-8
TGTGCCAGCAGCTATAACCACCTGAGCTCTGGAAACACCATATATTTT
CASSYNHLSSGNTIYF
>TRBD1|few|TRBJ1-6|TRBV6-5
TGTGCCAGCAGTTACTCAGAGGGGGCCAATTCACCCCTCCACTTT
CASSYSEGANSPLHF
>.|many|TRBJ2-1|TRBV20-1
TGCAGTGCACATACGGGCCATGAGCAGTTCTTC
CSAHTGHEQFF
>TRBD1|many|TRBJ2-1|TRBV5-5
TGTGCCAGCAGCTTGGGACAGGGGAAAAGGGATGAGCAGTTCTTC
CASSLGQGKRDEQFF
>.|.|TRBJ2-2|TRBV5-1
TGCGCCAGCAGCTCGGACGGAACCTACACCGGGGAGCTGTTTTTT
CASSSDGTYTGELFF
>.|many|TRBJ2-7|TRBV24-1
TGTGCCACCAGTGATGCTTGGGGGGCCAATCCGAGAGAGCAGTACTTC
CATSDAWGANPREQYF
>TRBD1|.|TRBJ1-1|TRBV5-1
TGCGCCAGCAGCTACCTGACAGGGTACGAAGCTTTCTTT
CASSYLTGYEAFF
>TRBD1|.|TRBJ2-1|TRBV27
TGTGCCAGCAGTTTGCGCAGGGGGTCCAACAATGAGCAGTTCTTC
CASSLRRGSNNEQFF
>.|.|TRBJ1-4|TRBV7-9
TGTGCCAGCAGCTTAAACTCTGCAACTAATGAAAAACTGTTTTTT
CASSLNSATNEKLFF
>TRBD1|few|TRBJ1-1|TRBV6-6
TGTGCCAGCAGTCCTGACAGGGGCAAGGGAGCTTTCTTT
CASSPDRGKGAFF
>.|.|TRBJ2-6|TRBV20-1
TGCAGTGCTAGAGACCCGGCTTCGGGGGCCAACGTCCTGACTTTC
CSARDPASGANVLTF
>.|many|TRBJ2-1|TRBV30
TGTGCCTGGATGAGGGAGAGCTCCTACAATGAGCAGTTCTTC
CAWMRESSYNEQFF
>TRBD1|.|TRBJ2-7|TRBV20-1
TGCAGTGCTAGTGCCCCGGGACAGGGGGGCTACGAGCAGTACTTC
CSASAPGQGGYEQYF
>TRBD2|few|TRBJ2-3|TRBV12-3/TRBV12-4
TGTGCCAGCAGCCCTAGCGGGGGGGACACAGATACGCAGTATTTT
CASSPSGGDTDTQYF
>TRBD1|.|TRBJ1-2|TRBV29-1
TGCAGCGTCGAGGGGGCCAGGGTCTTTGGCTACACCTTC
CSVEGARVFGYTF